This T cell receptor (beta chain) was retrieved from a study of human T cells and chemical hapten exposure. Across the study: Patients received weekly diphenylcyclopropenone doses to the scalp throughout the approximately 25-week study. Women made up most patients, who had alopecia areata, totalis or universalis. Small pooled library volume differences chiefly drove per-sample TCR yield variation.

This sample's time point: patch test 1, 2 weeks after DPC sensitization. Treatment denoted: therapeutic diphenylcyclopropenone sensitization with weekly scalp DPC. RNA extraction used unfractionated whole blood as the source of total RNA. From the RACE reads, TCRdb called clonotypes with MiXCR, one entry per CDR3 protein. The sample holds 180,000 or so distinct CDR3 sequences, more than 12% seen once. Many counts were recorded for this clonotype. This receptor was obtained from a woman between 25 and 40 years old with alopecia areata. Some clones in this sample may be carry-over from other donors' samples. Sequencing was performed on whole blood, taken in connection with sensitization to the hapten diphenylcyclopropenone (DPC).

In DNA form, the CDR3 reads TGCAGTGCTGCGAGACAGGGCTCTGGAAACACCATATATTTT. This codes for CSAARQGSGNTIYF. The chain carries TRBV20-1 and TRBJ1-3, with 7 bases identical to TRBD1. CDR1 DFQATT and CDR2 SNEGSKA come from the germline V gene (reference sequence). The CDR3 is made up of 14 amino acids. Trimming took 5 bases from V and 0 from J; bases not matched to a gene: 4.